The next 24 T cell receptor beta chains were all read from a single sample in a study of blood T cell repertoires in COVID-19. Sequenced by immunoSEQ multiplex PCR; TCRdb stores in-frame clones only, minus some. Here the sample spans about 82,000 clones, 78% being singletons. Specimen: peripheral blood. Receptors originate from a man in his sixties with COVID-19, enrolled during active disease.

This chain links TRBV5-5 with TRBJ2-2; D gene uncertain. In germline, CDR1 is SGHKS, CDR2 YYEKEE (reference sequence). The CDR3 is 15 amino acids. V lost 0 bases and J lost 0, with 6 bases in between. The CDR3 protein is CASSLGRTNTGELFF. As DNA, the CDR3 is TGTGCCAGCAGCTTGGGGCGGACGAACACCGGGGAGCTGTTTTTT.

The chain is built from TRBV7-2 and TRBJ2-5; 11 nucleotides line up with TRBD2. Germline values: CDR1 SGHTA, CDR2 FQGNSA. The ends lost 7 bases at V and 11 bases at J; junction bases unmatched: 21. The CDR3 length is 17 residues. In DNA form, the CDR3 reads TGTGCCAGCACCCCCTCTTTACTAGCGGGGGCTCCAGAAGGACAGTACTTC. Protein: CASTPSLLAGAPEGQYF.

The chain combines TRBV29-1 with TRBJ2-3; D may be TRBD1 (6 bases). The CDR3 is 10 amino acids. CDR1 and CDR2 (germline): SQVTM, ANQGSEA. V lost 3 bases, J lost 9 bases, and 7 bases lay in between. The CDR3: CSVERGTQYF. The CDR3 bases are TGCAGCGTTGAGAGGGGGACGCAGTATTTT.

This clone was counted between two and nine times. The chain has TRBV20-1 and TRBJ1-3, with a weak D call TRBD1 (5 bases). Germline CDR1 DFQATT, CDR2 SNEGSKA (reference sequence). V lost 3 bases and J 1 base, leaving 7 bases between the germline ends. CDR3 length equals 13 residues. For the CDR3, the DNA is TGCAGTGCTAGTGACAGTTCTGGAAACACCATATATTTT. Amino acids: CSASDSSGNTIYF.

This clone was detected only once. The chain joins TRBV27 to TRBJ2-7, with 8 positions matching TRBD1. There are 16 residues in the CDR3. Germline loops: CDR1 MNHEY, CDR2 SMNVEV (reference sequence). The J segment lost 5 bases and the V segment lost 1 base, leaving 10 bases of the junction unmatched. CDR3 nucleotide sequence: TGTGCCAGCAGTTTATATCTCGGACAGGGATGGAACGAGCAGTACTTC. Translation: CASSLYLGQGWNEQYF.

The CDR3 DNA sequence: TGCGCCAGCAGCTTGGGGGCCAATCAGCCCCAGCATTTT. It encodes CASSLGANQPQHF. This chain joins TRBV5-1 and TRBJ1-5; D gene ambiguous. The germline V gene encodes CDR1 SGHRS and CDR2 YFSETQ. The CDR3 runs 13 residues. V shed 0 bases and J shed 3 bases, with 4 bases lying between them.

Here the CDR3 DNA reads TGTGCCAGCAATAAAGGGAACAGCGGGCTTTCTAGCTCCTACGAGCAGTACTTC. Encoded protein: CASNKGNSGLSSSYEQYF. The chain has TRBV7-3 and TRBJ2-7; D possibly corresponds to TRBD2 (6 bases). Trimming cost V 7 bases and J 0 bases, with 25 bases left between them. The CDR3 runs 18 residues. The germline gives CDR1 SGHTA, CDR2 FQGTGA.

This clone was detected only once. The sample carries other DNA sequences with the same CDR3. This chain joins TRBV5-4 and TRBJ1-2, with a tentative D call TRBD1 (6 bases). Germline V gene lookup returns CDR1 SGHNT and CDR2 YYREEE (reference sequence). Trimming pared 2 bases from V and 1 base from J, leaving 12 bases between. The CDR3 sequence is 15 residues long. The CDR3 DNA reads TGTGCCAGCAGCTTAGGGGGGGGCGGTAACTATGGCTACACCTTC. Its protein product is CASSLGGGGNYGYTF.

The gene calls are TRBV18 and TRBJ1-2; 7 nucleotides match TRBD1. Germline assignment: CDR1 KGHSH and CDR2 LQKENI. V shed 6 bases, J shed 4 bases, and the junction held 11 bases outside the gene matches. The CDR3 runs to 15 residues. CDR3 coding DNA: TGTGCCAGCTCCTCCTCCGGGACAGTAAGCTATGGCTACACCTTC. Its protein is CASSSSGTVSYGYTF.

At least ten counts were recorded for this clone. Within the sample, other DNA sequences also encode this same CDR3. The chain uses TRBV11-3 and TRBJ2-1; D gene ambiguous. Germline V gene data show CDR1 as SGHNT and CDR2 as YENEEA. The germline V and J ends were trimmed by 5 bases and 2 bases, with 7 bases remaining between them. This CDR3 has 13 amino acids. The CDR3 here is CASSLFTYNEQFF. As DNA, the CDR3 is TGTGCCAGCAGCCTCTTTACCTACAATGAGCAGTTCTTC.

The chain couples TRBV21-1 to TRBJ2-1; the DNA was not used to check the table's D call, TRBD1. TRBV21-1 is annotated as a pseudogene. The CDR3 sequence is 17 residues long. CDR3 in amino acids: CASSNKAGQGGYNEQFF. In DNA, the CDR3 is TGTGCCAGCAGCAACAAAGCGGGACAGGGGGGATACAATGAGCAGTTCTTC.

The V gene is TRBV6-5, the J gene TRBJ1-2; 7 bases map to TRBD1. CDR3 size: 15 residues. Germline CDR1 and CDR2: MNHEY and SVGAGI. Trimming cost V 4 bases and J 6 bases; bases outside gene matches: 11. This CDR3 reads CASSFQGGGSNGYTF. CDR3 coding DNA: TGTGCCAGCAGTTTCCAAGGGGGCGGGTCGAATGGCTACACCTTC.

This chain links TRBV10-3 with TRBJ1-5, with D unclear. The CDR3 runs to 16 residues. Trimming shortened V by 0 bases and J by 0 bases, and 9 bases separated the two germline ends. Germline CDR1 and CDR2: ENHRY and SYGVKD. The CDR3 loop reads CAISESRGISNQPQHF. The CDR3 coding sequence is TGTGCCATCAGTGAGTCTCGAGGGATTAGCAATCAGCCCCAGCATTTT.

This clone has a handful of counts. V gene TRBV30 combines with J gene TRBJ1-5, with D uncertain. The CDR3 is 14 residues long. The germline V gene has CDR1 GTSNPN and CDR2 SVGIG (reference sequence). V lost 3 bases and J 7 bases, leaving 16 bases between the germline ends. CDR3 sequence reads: CAWRSGGLNQPQHF. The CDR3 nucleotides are TGTGCCTGGAGATCGGGAGGGTTGAACCAGCCCCAGCATTTT.

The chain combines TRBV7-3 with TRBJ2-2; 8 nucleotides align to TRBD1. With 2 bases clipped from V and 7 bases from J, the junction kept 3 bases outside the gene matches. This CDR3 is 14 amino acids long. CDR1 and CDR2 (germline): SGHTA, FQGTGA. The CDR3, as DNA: TGTGCCAGCAGCTTATCAGGGGGCCACGGGGAGCTGTTTTTT. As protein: CASSLSGGHGELFF.

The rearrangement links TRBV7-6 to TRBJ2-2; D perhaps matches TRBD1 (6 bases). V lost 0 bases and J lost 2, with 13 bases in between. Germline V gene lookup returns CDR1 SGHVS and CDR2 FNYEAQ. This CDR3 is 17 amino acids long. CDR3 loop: CASSLARDKINTGELFF. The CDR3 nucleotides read TGTGCCAGCAGCTTAGCGAGGGACAAGATTAACACCGGGGAGCTGTTTTTT.

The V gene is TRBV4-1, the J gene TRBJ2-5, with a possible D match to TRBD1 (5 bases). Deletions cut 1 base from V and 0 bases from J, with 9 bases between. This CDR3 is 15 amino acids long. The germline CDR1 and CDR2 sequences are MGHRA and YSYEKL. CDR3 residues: CASSQGTLDQETQYF. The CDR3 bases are TGCGCCAGCAGCCAAGGGACATTGGACCAAGAGACCCAGTACTTC.

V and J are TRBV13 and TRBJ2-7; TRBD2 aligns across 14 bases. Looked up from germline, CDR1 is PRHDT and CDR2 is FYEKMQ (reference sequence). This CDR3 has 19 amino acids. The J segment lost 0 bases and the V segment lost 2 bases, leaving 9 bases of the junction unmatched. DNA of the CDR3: TGTGCCAGCAGCTTAACGGGACTAGCGGGGGCCTTGAGCTCCTACGAGCAGTACTTC. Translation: CASSLTGLAGALSSYEQYF.

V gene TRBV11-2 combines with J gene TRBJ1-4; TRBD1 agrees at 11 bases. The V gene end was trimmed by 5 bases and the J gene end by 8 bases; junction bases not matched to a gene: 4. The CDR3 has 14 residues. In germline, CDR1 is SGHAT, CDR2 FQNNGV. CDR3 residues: CASSHGTGGEKLFF. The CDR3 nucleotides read TGTGCCAGCAGCCACGGGACAGGGGGGGAAAAACTGTTTTTT.

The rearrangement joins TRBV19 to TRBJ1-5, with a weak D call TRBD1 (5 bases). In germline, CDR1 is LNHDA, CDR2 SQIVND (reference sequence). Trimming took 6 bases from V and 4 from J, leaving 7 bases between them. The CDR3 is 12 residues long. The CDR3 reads CASRGGNQPQHF. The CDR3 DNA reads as TGTGCCAGTAGGGGGGGTAATCAGCCCCAGCATTTT.

Here the CDR3 DNA reads TGCGCCAGCAGCTCCGGACTAGCGGGCACAGATACGCAGTATTTT. Amino acid sequence: CASSSGLAGTDTQYF. V and J are TRBV5-1 and TRBJ2-3; TRBD2 agrees at 10 bases. CDR3 length: 15 residues. V lost 3 bases to trimming and J lost 1 base; unmatched junction nucleotides: 2. CDR1 and CDR2 from the germline V gene are SGHRS and YFSETQ.

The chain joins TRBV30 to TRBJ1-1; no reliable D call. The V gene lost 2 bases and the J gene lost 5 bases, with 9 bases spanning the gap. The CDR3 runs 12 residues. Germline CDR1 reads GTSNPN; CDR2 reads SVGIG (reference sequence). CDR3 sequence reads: CAWSRQSTEAFF. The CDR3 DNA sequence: TGTGCCTGGAGTCGACAATCTACTGAAGCTTTCTTT.

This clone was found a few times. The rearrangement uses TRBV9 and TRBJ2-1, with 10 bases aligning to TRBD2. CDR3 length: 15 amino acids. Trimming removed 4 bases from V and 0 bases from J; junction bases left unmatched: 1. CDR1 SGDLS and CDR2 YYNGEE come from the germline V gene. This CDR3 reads CASSSSGSSYNEQFF. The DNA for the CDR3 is TGTGCCAGCAGCTCTAGCGGGAGCTCCTACAATGAGCAGTTCTTC.

CDR3 region: CASSYGEASGANVLTF. The DNA of the CDR3 is TGTGCCAGCAGTTACGGGGAGGCCTCTGGGGCCAACGTCCTGACTTTC. The rearrangement joins TRBV6-5 to TRBJ2-6; D is possibly TRBD2 (6 bases). This CDR3 is built from 16 residues. The V gene lost 2 bases and the J gene lost 0 bases, with 8 bases spanning the gap. Germline CDR1 and CDR2: MNHEY and SVGAGI.